The clone carrying this T cell receptor beta chain was picked up one time. Its target is not known. This record comes from a study of cytomegalovirus exposure and HLA in healthy donors. Study at large: Early release data held tens of millions of unique TCRs from HLA-typed donors.

Broader study findings: TRBV6-2, TRBV6-3 and some other V segments were excluded as indistinguishable. Immune exposure was documented only through CMV serostatus. Trimming of TCR beta V- and J-genes showed a link, identified in a later analysis, to a missense DCLRE1C variant.

The PCR made use of 60 Vbeta and 13 Jbeta primers. The method was immunoSEQ multiplex PCR; TCRdb's version includes in-frame clones alone and lacks a portion of them. The table includes about 190,000 clones, 79% detected once. This CDR3 is 13 amino acids long. V shed 6 bases and J shed 5 bases, with 10 bases lying between them. Germline CDR1 is MDHEN and CDR2 is SYDVKM. Sequencing used PBMCs. The TCR sequence derives from a woman aged 18-35 years in good health and CMV-seronegative. The chain couples TRBV28 to TRBJ2-2; D remains unclear. DNA for the CDR3: TGTGCCAGCAGGAAACCCACAACCGGGGAGCTGTTTTTT. Translation gives CASRKPTTGELFF.